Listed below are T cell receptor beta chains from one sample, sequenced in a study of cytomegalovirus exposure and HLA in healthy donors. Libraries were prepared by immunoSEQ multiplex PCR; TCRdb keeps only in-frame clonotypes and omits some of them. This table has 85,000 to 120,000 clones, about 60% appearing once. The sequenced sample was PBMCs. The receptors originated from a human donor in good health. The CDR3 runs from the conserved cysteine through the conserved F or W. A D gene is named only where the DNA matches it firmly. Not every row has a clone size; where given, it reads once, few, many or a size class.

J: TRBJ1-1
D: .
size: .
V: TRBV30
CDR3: CACTMGGRGMNTEAFF
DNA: TGTGCCTGCACTATGGGGGGGCGGGGGATGAACACTGAAGCTTTCTTT

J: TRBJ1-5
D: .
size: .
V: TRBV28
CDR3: CASSSIRGNQPQHF
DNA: TGTGCCAGCAGTTCAATCAGGGGAAATCAGCCCCAGCATTTT

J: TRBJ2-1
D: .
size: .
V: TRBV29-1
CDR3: CSVEVYGKQFF
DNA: TGCAGCGTTGAAGTATACGGTAAGCAGTTCTTC

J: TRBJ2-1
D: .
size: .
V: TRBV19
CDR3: CASSIDPPGSSGNNEQFF
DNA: TGTGCCAGTAGTATAGATCCCCCGGGAAGTAGTGGGAACAATGAGCAGTTCTTC

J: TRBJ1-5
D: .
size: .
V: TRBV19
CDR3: CASTLTSGLNQPQHF
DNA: TGTGCCAGTACCCTTACGTCAGGGCTCAATCAGCCCCAGCATTTT

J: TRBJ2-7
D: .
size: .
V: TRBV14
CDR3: CASSQAYEQYF
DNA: TGTGCCAGCAGCCAGGCATACGAGCAGTACTTC

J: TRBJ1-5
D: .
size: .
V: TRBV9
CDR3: CASPSSEGQPQHF
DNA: TGTGCCAGCCCCTCATCCGAGGGACAGCCCCAGCATTTT

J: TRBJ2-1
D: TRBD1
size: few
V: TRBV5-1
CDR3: CASSLRQGYNEQFF
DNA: TGCGCCAGCAGCTTGAGACAGGGGTACAATGAGCAGTTCTTC

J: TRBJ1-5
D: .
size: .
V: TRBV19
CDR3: CASTRVGVRNQPQHF
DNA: TGTGCCAGTACCCGGGTAGGGGTTAGGAATCAGCCCCAGCATTTT

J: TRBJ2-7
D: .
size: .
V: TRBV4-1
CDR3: CASSQTPGYEQYF
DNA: TGCGCCAGCAGCCAAACCCCAGGTTACGAGCAGTACTTC

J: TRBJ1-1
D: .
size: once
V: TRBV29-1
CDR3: CSVEDQRGGTEAFF
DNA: TGCAGCGTTGAAGATCAACGGGGAGGAACTGAAGCTTTCTTT

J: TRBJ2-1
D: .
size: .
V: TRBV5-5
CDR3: CVSSNTGKGSYNEQFF
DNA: TGTGTCAGCAGCAACACAGGGAAAGGATCCTACAATGAGCAGTTCTTC

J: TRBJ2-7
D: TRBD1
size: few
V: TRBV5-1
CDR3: CASSFPDRAVDEQYF
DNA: TGCGCCAGCAGCTTTCCCGACAGGGCCGTAGACGAGCAGTACTTC

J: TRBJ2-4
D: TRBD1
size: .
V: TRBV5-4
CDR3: CASSLGGAENIQYF
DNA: TGTGCCAGTAGCCTAGGGGGCGCGGAAAACATTCAGTACTTC

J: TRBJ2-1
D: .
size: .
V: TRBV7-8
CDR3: CASSRLGADEQFF
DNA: TGTGCCAGCAGTCGTCTAGGGGCCGATGAGCAGTTCTTC

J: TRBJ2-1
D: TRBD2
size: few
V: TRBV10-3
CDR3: CAIAGEVYNEQFF
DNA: TGTGCCATAGCGGGAGAGGTCTACAATGAGCAGTTCTTC

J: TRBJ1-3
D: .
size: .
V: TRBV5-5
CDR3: CASSLGLGRGNTIYF
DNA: TGTGCCAGCAGCCTAGGATTGGGGCGAGGAAACACCATATATTTT

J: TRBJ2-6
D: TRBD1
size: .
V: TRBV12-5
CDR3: CASGTGGGANVLTF
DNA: TGTGCTAGTGGTACAGGGGGTGGGGCCAACGTCCTGACTTTC

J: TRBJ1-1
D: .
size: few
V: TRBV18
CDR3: CASSRPGGTEAFF
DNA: TGTGCCAGCTCACGCCCAGGAGGTACTGAAGCTTTCTTT

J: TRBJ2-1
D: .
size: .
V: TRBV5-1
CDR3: CASSLTSGASSYNEQFF
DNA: TGCGCCAGCAGCTTGACGTCGGGAGCGAGCTCCTACAATGAGCAGTTCTTC

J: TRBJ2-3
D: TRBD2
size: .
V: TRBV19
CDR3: CASSTNFGAGGPDTQYF
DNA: TGTGCCAGTAGCACAAACTTTGGGGCGGGAGGGCCAGATACGCAGTATTTT

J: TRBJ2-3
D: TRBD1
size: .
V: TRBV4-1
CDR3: CASSLQVSGQGSTDTQYF
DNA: TGCGCCAGCAGCCTACAGGTGTCTGGACAGGGGTCCACAGATACGCAGTATTTT

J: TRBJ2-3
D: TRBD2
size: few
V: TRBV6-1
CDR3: CASSGTSLDTQYF
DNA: TGTGCCAGCAGTGGGACTAGTCTGGATACGCAGTATTTT

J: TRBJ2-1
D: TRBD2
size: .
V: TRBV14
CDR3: CASSQGGLAGGPYNEQFF
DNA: TGTGCCAGCAGCCAAGGGGGACTAGCGGGAGGGCCCTACAATGAGCAGTTCTTC

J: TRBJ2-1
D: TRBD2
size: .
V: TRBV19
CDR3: CASRRLAGGGDEQFF
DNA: TGTGCCAGTAGGCGTCTAGCGGGAGGAGGCGATGAGCAGTTCTTC

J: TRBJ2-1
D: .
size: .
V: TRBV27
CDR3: CASSLSGQYNEQFF
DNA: TGTGCCAGCAGTTTATCAGGACAGTACAATGAGCAGTTCTTC

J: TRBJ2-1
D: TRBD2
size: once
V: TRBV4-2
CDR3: CASSQDRGGATGYNEQFF
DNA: TGTGCCAGCAGCCAAGATCGGGGGGGCGCGACTGGATACAATGAGCAGTTCTTC

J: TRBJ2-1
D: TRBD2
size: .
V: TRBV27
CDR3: CATDSGRPYNEQFF
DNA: TGTGCCACCGATAGCGGGAGGCCCTACAATGAGCAGTTCTTC

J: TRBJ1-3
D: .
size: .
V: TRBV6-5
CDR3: CASGPGGSGNTIYF
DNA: TGTGCCAGCGGACCGGGGGGCTCTGGAAACACCATATATTTT

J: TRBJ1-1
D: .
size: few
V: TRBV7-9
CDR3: CASSFGNYARNTEAFF
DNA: TGTGCCAGCAGCTTTGGTAATTATGCCAGGAACACTGAAGCTTTCTTT

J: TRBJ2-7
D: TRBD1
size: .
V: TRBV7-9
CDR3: CASSSPGQNYEQYF
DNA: TGTGCCAGCAGCTCACCGGGACAGAACTACGAGCAGTACTTC

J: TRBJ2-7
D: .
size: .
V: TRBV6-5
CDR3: CASRSGAHYEQYF
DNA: TGTGCCAGCCGTAGCGGAGCGCACTACGAGCAGTACTTC

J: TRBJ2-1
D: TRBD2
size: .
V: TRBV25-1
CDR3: CASSDPLAGASYNEQFF
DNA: TGTGCCAGCAGTGACCCGCTAGCGGGAGCATCCTACAATGAGCAGTTCTTC

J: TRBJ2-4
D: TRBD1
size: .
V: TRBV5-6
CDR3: CASSLAGQGWENIQYF
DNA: TGTGCCAGCAGCTTGGCCGGACAGGGATGGGAAAACATTCAGTACTTC

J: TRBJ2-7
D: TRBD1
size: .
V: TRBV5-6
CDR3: CASSLIQGAAYEQYF
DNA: TGTGCCAGCAGCTTGATCCAGGGGGCGGCTTACGAGCAGTACTTC

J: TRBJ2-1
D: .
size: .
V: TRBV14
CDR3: CASSQSLWTDPYNEQFF
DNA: TGTGCCAGCAGCCAAAGTTTGTGGACAGATCCCTACAATGAGCAGTTCTTC

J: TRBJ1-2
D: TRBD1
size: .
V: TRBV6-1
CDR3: CATEGTGLHGYTF
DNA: TGTGCCACCGAAGGGACAGGGTTACATGGCTACACCTTC

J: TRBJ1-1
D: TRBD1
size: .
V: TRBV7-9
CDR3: CASSSSGGWEAFF
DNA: TGTGCCAGCAGCTCCTCAGGGGGCTGGGAAGCTTTCTTT

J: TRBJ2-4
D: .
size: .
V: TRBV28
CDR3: CASSSSGAAKNIQYF
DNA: TGTGCCAGCAGTTCGTCAGGGGCGGCCAAAAACATTCAGTACTTC

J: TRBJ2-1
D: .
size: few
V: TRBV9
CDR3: CASSVDPLSSYNEQFF
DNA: TGTGCCAGCAGCGTAGACCCCCTGAGTTCCTACAATGAGCAGTTCTTC

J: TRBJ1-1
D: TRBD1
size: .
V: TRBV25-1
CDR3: CAVDRGGAEAFF
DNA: TGTGCCGTAGACAGGGGTGGCGCTGAAGCTTTCTTT

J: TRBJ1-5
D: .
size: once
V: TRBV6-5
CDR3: CASSRDYSNQPQHF
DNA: TGTGCCAGCAGCCGCGACTATAGCAATCAGCCCCAGCATTTT